What follows are 9 T cell receptor beta chains derived from one specimen sequenced in a study of OX40 agonist ivuxolimab in advanced cancers. TCRdb's copy holds only in-frame clones and misses some; the assay was immunoSEQ multiplex PCR. The sample shows 65,000 to 70,000 clones, around four fifths of them seen only once. The sequences come from CD4+ or CD8+ T cells sorted from blood, collected in a trial of the OX40 agonist ivuxolimab. The source of these receptors is an adult with an advanced solid tumor such as melanoma, head and neck, liver or kidney cancer.

V and J are TRBV28 and TRBJ1-2; 11 bases fit TRBD1. V lost 2 bases to trimming and J lost 2 bases; unmatched junction nucleotides: 1. Looked up from germline, CDR1 is MDHEN and CDR2 is SYDVKM. The CDR3 covers 15 residues. CDR3 coding DNA: TGTGCCAGCAGTTTACGGGACAGGGGGAACTATGGCTACACCTTC. This translates into CASSLRDRGNYGYTF.

In the case of this clone: This specimen includes other DNA sequences encoding the same CDR3. V is TRBV4-2 and J is TRBJ2-1; D gene ambiguous. This CDR3 is 14 amino acids long. The germline V gene encodes CDR1 LGHNA and CDR2 YNFKEQ. V was trimmed by 0 bases and J by 4 bases, leaving 7 bases between them. The CDR3 sequence: CASSQEGGYNEQFF. CDR3 DNA sequence: TGTGCCAGCAGCCAAGAGGGTGGATACAATGAGCAGTTCTTC.

The genes are TRBV6-1 and TRBJ2-1; tentatively, D is TRBD1 (6 bases). V lost 9 bases to trimming and J lost 3 bases, with 18 bases between them. Germline V lookup: CDR1 MNHNS, CDR2 SASEGT. This CDR3 has 15 residues. The DNA of the CDR3 is TGTGCCAGTAGTTCAGATTGGGACATCTACAATGAGCAGTTCTTC. Its protein is CASSSDWDIYNEQFF.

The chain has TRBV4-1 and TRBJ1-4; D gene unclear. Trimming took 1 base from V and 3 from J, leaving 9 bases between them. Germline CDR1 MGHRA, CDR2 YSYEKL. The CDR3 consists of 15 residues. CDR3 sequence: CASSQVDQSNEKLFF. The CDR3 DNA follows: TGCGCCAGCAGCCAAGTAGATCAGTCTAATGAAAAACTGTTTTTT.

The chain couples TRBV30 to TRBJ1-6; possible D gene TRBD1, 5 bases. V lost 5 bases to trimming and J lost 12 bases, with 8 bases between them. CDR3 length equals 10 residues. CDR1 and CDR2 (germline): GTSNPN, SVGIG (reference sequence). CDR3: CAWGQGPLHF. CDR3 nucleotide sequence: TGTGCCTGGGGCCAGGGACCCCTCCACTTT.

The rearrangement joins TRBV7-8 to TRBJ2-7; TRBD1 might be the D (5 bases). In germline, CDR1 is SGHVS, CDR2 FQNEAQ. The CDR3 sequence is 14 residues long. V shed 5 bases and J shed 6 bases, with 17 bases lying between them. The CDR3: CASSPATQGGEQYV. The CDR3 region has the DNA TGTGCCAGCAGCCCAGCCACTCAGGGTGGCGAGCAGTACGTC.

V and J are TRBV6-5 and TRBJ2-5, with 8 bases that match TRBD1. Germline CDR1 reads MNHEY; CDR2 reads SVGAGI. Losses at the gene ends were 6 bases for V and 7 bases for J; bases not matched to a gene: 7. This CDR3 is built from 13 residues. The CDR3: CASRTGVLGTQYF. For the CDR3, the DNA is TGTGCCAGCAGGACAGGGGTCTTAGGGACCCAGTACTTC.

This clone was seen a few times. This rearrangement joins TRBV19 to TRBJ1-2; 7 nucleotides match TRBD1. Germline lookup yields CDR1 LNHDA and CDR2 SQIVND (reference sequence). This CDR3 has 13 residues. With 5 bases clipped from V and 7 bases from J, the junction kept 7 bases outside the gene matches. CDR3 region: CASSARGEGGYTF. In DNA form, the CDR3 reads TGTGCCAGTAGTGCCAGGGGGGAAGGTGGCTACACCTTC.

J is TRBJ2-2 and V is TRBV4-3; TRBD1 matches at 8 bases. This CDR3 has 17 amino acids. Germline CDR1 and CDR2: LGHNA and YSLEER. Trimming removed 0 bases from V and 4 bases from J; junction bases left unmatched: 7. In DNA, the CDR3 is TGCGCCAGCAGCCAAGACAACCTGGACAGGGTCACCGGGGAGCTGTTTTTT. This gives the protein CASSQDNLDRVTGELFF.